The TCR beta chain described here comes from a study of metastatic and nonmetastatic thyroid tumors (dated by TCRdb to 2018 to 2020). With respect to the entire study: For patients with malignant and with benign thyroid disease, the researchers compared repertoires between peripheral blood samples and tumor or nodule tissue samples. Study-wide findings and limitations: In both blood and tumor samples, malignant tumors were reported to have significantly higher TCR beta diversity than benign nodules.

Inclusive of the bounding cysteine and phenylalanine, the CDR3 is 16 residues long. This entry keeps only the CDR3 DNA: 48 bases, framed from base 1. At the junction V is shortened by 4 bases and J by 1 base; bases outside the gene matches: 7. As encoded in the germline V gene, CDR1 is SGHNT while CDR2 is YENEEA. This clone came up many times. The antigen it recognizes is unknown. No much larger clonotype is one base removed from it; base qualities were not supplied. Before undergoing thyroid surgery, none of the patients had been given any kind of treatment. The study retrospectively analysed patient clinical samples collected from the early 2010s to the late 2010s using T-cell receptor beta sequencing. Library creation used PCR. These reads were obtained on an Illumina HiSeq 4000. The TCR beta-chain CDR3 region of each patient was profiled by high-throughput sequencing. The published analysis was carried out like this. Drawing on CDR3 differences between clinicopathological groups, the researchers built a classifier meant to tell apart patients with distant-metastatic papillary thyroid cancer. To measure repertoire diversity the researchers used the Shannon index, while the Morisita-Horn index served to gauge how similar the tumor and blood repertoires were. Starting from the raw public reads, TCRdb applied fastp trimming at Q25, assembled clones with MiXCR and retained in-frame beta chains. The V and J calls, along with clone size, are taken from TCRdb and not from the paper's own processing. The sample table records around 34,000 clones; about a fifth of these occur just once. The ten largest clones represent 3% of the sample.

The chain is encoded by TRBV11-3 joined to TRBJ2-3; TRBD2 matches 8 bases in the middle. Material for sequencing was tumor tissue. The receptor was isolated from a male donor with papillary thyroid cancer or a benign thyroid nodule (not recorded which). Some clones in this sample may be carry-over from other donors' samples. The nucleotide sequence reads as follows: TGTGCCAGCAGCTCGGGAACTAGCGGAGGCACAGATACGCAGTATTTT. Its protein product is CASSSGTSGGTDTQYF.